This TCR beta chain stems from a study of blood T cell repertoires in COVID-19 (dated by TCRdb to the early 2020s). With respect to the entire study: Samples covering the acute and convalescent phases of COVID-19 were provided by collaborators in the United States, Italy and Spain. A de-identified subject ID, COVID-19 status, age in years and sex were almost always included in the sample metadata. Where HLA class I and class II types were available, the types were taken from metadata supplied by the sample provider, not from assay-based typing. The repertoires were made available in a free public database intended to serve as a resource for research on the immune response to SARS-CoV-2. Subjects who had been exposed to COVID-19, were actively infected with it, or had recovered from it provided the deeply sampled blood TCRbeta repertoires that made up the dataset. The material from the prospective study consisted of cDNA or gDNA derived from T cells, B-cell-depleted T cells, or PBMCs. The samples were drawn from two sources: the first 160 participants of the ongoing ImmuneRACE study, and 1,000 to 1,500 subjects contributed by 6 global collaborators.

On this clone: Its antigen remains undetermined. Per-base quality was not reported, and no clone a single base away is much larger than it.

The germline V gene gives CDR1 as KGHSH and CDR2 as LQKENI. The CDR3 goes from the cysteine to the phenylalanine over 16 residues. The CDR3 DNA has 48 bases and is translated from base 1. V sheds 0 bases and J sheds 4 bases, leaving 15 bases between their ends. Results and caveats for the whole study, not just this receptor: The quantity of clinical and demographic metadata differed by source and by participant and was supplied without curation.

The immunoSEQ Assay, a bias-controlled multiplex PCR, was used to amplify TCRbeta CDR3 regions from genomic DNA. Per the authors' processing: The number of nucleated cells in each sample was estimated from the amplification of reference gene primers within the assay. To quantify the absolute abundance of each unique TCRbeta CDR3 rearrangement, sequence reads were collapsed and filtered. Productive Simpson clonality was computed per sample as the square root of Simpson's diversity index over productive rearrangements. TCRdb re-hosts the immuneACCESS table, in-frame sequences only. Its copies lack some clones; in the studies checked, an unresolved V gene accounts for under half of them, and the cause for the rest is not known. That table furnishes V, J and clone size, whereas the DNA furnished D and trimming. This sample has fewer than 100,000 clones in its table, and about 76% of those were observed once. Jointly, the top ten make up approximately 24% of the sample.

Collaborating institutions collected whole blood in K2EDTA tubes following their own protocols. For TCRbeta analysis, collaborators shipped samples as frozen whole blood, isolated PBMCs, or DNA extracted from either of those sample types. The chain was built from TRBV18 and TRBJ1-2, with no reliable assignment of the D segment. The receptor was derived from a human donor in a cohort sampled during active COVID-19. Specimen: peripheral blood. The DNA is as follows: TGTGCCAGCTCACCACCGGCCGGTCGGGATATCTATGGCTACACCTTC. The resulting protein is CASSPPAGRDIYGYTF.